This TCR beta chain stems from a study of cytomegalovirus exposure and HLA in healthy donors. Whole-study results and caveats: Some 150 TCR beta chains were listed as cytomegalovirus-associated.

With 60 Vbeta and 13 Jbeta primers, the PCR was carried out. The repertoire was sequenced with immunoSEQ multiplex PCR; TCRdb's copy has only in-frame clones and lacks some. The sample shows 100,000 to 120,000 clones, over 75% of them seen only once. Regarding this clone: Antigen: not known.

V lost 6 bases and J lost 2; bases outside the gene matches: 5. The CDR3 totals 15 residues. Germline values: CDR1 MNHEY, CDR2 SVGAGI. The clonotype comes from a woman aged 18-29 years in good health and CMV-seronegative. The chain couples TRBV6-5 to TRBJ2-3, with 10 bases that match TRBD2. Sequences were obtained from PBMCs. The CDR3 DNA reads TGTGCCAGCAGACGTAGCGGGGGGTCCACAGATACGCAGTATTTT. As protein: CASRRSGGSTDTQYF.